The source of this TCR beta chain is a study of blood T cell repertoires in COVID-19. The CDR3 totals 12 residues. The germline CDR1 and CDR2 sequences are MGHDK and SYGVNS. A word on this clone: Relative to the germline gene, one junction end is altered; a read error may explain this.

Here immunoSEQ multiplex PCR was the method, and the copy in TCRdb shows in-frame clones only, minus some. The table has approximately 150,000 clones, over 75% seen once. The chain is built from TRBV25-1 and TRBJ1-4, with a tentative D call TRBD1 (5 bases). The sample was PBMCs or T cells enriched from blood (not recorded which). The sequence derives from a human donor with acute COVID-19. The donor label of this sample is uncertain. The CDR3 DNA reads as TGTGCCAGCAGTGAGGGAAGGGGTCGGACGTATTTT. As protein: CASSEGRGRTYF.